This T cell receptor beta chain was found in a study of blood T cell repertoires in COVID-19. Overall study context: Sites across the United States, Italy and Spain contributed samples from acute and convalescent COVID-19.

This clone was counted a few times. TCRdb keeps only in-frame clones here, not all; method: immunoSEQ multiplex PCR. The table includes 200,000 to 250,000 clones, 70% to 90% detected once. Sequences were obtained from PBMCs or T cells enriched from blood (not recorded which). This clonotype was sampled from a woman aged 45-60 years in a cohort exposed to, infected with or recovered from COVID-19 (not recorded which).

The CDR3 sequence is CSVRLLGQGFYEQYF. CDR3 in DNA: TGCAGCGTTCGATTACTTGGGCAGGGGTTCTACGAGCAGTACTTC. V gene TRBV29-1 combines with J gene TRBJ2-7, with D tentatively TRBD1 (6 bases). Germline V gives CDR1 SQVTM, CDR2 ANQGSEA. There are 15 residues in the CDR3. Deletions cut 5 bases from V and 3 bases from J, with 20 bases between.